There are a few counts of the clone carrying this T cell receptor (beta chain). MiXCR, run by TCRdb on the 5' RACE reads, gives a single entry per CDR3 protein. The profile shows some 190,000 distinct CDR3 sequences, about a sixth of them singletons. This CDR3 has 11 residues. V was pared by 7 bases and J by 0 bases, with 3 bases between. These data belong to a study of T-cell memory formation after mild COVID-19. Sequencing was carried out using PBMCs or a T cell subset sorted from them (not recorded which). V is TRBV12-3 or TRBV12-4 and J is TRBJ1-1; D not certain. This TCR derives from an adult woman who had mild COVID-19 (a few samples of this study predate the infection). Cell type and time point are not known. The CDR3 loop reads CASKVNTEAFF. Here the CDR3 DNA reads TGTGCCAGCAAAGTGAACACTGAAGCTTTCTTT.